This entry concerns a single T cell receptor (beta chain). Its antigen is unidentified. These data come from a study of cytomegalovirus exposure and HLA in healthy donors. Study information: Clustering assigned about 76% of the roughly 370 genotyped donors to the Caucasian-associated ancestry cluster. General study points: Some segments of the V type, notably TRBV6-2 and TRBV6-3, were excluded as indistinguishable. Later on, an analysis found that several of the most significant clusters appeared to be linked to common viral pathogens, which included parvovirus B19.

Primers: 60 Vbeta forward and 13 Jbeta reverse. Clones were read by immunoSEQ multiplex PCR, and TCRdb kept only the in-frame ones, dropping some. The sample has tens of thousands of clones; less than 70% are singletons. Donors sampled were nominally healthy, though unrecorded immune exposures were likely. The CDR3 totals 15 residues. Germline V lookup: CDR1 SGHDT, CDR2 YYEEEE. J gave up 9 bases and V 0 bases, and 4 bases lay outside the gene matches. The chain has TRBV5-6 and TRBJ2-1; 12 bases are shared with TRBD2. Sequenced sample: PBMCs. The source is a male donor in good health and CMV-seropositive. The CDR3 nucleotides are TGTGCCAGCAGCTTGGGACTAGCGGGAGTCGTTGAGCAGTTCTTC. This codes for CASSLGLAGVVEQFF.